This T cell receptor beta chain was captured by sequencing in a study of shared clonotypes between healthy human individuals. Study information: CD8 memory received one plate per donor, CD8 naive two, CD4 memory three and CD4 naive three.

About this clone: The target antigen is unknown.

Using immunoSEQ multiplex PCR, the repertoire was profiled, and TCRdb retains in-frame clones only, with some absent. The data contain roughly 2.5 million clones, approximately 94% of them singletons. Study-level points and caveats: Rarefaction analysis demonstrated incomplete sorted-subset sequencing notwithstanding large depth.

Naive CD45RA+ and memory CD45RA-negative subsets were split from CD4+ cells. The sequenced sample was naive CD4+ T cells sorted from blood. As to subset: CD45RA+ positively selected. This TCR was recovered from a man younger than 35 in good health.

The CDR3 region is CASSTGDRGFYEQYF. The CDR3, as DNA: TGTGCCAGCAGCACAGGGGACAGGGGCTTCTACGAGCAGTACTTC. The chain uses TRBV7-2 and TRBJ2-7, with 10 bases fitting TRBD1. Germline CDR1 is SGHTA and CDR2 is FQGNSA. V trimming: 5 bases; J trimming: 3 bases; junction bases outside the gene matches: 7. CDR3 length: 15 amino acids.